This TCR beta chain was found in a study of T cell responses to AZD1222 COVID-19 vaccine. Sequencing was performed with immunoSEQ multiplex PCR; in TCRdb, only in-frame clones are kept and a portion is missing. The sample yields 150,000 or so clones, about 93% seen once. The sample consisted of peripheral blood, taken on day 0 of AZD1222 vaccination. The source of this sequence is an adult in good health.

The CDR3 sequence is CASSSTGPNYGYTF. The CDR3, as DNA: TGTGCCAGCAGTTCTACAGGGCCGAACTATGGCTACACCTTC. The V and J genes are TRBV7-9 and TRBJ1-2; perhaps TRBD1 as D (6 bases). V gave up 6 bases and J gave up 2 bases, with 13 bases separating them. The germline gives CDR1 SEHNR, CDR2 FQNEAQ (reference sequence). The CDR3 covers 14 residues.